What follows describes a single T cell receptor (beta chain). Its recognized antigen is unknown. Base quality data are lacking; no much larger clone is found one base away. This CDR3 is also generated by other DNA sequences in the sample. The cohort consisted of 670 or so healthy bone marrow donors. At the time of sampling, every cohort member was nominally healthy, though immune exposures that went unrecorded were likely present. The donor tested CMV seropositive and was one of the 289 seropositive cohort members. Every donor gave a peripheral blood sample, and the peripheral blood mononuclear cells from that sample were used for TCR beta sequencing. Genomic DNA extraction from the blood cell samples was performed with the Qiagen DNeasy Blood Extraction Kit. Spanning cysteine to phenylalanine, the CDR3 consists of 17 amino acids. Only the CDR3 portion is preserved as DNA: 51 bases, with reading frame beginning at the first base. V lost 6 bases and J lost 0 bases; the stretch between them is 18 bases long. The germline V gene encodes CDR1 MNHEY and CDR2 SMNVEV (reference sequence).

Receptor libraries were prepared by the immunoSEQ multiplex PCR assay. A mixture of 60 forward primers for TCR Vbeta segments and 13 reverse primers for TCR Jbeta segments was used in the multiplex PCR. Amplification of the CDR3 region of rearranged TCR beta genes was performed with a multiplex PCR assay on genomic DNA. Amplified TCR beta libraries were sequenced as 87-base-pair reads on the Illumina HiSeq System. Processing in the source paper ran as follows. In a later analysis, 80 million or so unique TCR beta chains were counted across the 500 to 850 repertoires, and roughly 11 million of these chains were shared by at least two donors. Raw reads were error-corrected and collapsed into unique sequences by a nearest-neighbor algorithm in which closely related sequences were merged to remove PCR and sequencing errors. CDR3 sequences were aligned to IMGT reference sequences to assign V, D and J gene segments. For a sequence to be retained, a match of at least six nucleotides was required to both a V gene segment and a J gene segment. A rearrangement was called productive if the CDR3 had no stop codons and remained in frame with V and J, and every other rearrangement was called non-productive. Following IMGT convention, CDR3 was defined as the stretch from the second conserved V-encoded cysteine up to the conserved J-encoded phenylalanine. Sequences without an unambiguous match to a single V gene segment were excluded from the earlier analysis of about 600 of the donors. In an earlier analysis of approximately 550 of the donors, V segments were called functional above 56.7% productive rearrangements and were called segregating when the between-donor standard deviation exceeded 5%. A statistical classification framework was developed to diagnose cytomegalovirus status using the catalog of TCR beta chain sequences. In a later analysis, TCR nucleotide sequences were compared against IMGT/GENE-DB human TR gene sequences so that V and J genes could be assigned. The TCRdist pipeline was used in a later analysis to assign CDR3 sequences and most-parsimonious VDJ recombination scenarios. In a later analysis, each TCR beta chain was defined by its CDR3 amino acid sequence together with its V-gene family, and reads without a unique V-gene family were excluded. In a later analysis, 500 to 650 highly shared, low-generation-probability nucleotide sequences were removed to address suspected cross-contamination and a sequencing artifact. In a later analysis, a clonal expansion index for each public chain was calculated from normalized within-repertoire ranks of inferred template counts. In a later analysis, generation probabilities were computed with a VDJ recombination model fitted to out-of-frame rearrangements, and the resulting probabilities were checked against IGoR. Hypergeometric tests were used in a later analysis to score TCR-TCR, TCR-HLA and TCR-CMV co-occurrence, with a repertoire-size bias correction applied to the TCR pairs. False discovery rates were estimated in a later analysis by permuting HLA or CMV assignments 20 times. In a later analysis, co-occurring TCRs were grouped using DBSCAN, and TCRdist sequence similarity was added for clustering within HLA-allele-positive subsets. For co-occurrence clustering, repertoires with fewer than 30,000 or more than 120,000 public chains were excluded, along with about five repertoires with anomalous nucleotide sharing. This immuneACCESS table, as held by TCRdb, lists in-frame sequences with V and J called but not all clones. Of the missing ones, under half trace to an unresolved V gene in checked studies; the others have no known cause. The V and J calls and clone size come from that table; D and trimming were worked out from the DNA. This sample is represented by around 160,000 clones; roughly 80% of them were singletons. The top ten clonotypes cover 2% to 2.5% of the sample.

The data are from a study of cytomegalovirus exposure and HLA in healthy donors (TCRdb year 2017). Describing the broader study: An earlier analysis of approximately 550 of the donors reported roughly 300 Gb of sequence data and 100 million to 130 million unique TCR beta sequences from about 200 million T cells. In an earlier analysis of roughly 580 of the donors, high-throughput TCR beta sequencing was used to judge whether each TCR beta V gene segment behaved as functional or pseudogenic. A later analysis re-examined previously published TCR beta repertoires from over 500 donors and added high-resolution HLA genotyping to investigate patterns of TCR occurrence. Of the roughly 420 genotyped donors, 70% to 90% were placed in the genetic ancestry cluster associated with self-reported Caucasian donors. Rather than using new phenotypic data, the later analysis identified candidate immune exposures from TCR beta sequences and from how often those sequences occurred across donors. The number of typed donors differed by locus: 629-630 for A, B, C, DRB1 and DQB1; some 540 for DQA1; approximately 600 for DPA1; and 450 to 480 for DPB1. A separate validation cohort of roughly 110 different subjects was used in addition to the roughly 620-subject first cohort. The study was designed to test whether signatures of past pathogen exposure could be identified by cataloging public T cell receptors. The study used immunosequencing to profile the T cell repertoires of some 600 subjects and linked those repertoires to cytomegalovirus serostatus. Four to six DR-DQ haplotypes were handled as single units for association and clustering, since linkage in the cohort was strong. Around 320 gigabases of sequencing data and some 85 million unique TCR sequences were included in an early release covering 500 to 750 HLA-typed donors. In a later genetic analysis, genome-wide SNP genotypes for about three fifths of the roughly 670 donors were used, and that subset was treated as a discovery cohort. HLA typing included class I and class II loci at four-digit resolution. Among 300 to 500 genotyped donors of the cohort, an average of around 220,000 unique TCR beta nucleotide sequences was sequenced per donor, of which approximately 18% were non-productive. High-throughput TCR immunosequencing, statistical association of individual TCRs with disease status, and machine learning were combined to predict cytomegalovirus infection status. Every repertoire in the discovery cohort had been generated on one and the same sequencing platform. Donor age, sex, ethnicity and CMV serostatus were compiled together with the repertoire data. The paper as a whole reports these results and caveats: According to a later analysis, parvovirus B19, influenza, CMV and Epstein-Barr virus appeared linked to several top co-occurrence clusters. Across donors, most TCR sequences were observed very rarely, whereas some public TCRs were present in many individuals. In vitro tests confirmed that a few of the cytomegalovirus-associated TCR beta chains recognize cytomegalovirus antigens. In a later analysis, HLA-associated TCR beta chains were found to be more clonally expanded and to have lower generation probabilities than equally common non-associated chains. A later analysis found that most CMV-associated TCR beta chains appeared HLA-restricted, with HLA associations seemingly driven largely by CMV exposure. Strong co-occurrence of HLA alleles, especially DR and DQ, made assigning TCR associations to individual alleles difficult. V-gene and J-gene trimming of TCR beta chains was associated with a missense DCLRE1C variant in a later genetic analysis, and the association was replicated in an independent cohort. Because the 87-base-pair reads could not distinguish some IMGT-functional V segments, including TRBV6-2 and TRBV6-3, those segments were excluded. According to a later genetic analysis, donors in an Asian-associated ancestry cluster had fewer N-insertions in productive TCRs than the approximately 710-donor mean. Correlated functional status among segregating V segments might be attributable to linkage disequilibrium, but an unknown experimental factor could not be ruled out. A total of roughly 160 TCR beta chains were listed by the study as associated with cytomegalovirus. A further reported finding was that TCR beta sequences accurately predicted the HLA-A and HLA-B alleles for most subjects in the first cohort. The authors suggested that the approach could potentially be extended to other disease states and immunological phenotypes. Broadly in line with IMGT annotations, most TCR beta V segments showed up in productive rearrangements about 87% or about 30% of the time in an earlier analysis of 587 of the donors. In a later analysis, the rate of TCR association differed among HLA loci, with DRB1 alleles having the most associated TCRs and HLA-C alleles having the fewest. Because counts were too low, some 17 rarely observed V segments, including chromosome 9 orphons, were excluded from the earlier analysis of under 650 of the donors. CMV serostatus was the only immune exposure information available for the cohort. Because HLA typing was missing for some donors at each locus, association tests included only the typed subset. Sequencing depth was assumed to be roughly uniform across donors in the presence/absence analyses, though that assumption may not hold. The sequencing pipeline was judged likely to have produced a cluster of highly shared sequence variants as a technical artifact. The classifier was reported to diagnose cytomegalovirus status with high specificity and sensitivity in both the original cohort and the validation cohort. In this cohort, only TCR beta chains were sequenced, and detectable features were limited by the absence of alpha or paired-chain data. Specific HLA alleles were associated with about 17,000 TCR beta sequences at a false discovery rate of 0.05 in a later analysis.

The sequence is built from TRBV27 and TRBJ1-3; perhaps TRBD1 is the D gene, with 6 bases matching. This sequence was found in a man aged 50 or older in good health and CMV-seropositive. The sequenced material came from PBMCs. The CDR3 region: CASSAGTRQSSGNTIYF. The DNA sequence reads TGTGCCAGCAGCGCCGGGACACGTCAGAGCTCTGGAAACACCATATATTTT.